The 22 T cell receptor beta chains reported below all come from one sample, sequenced in a study of immune evolution from preneoplasia to lung adenocarcinoma. Repertoires were generated with immunoSEQ multiplex PCR, while TCRdb's copy carries only in-frame clones and drops some. This repertoire shows 20,000 or so clones, roughly 76% found once; its top ten account for over 5%. The sequencing sample was made of FFPE invasive lung adenocarcinoma tissue. The receptors derive from a person in their sixties with lung adenocarcinoma.

The chain employs TRBV4-1 and TRBJ2-3, with D perhaps matching TRBD1 (6 bases). Germline lookup yields CDR1 MGHRA and CDR2 YSYEKL. The CDR3 is 14 residues long. Trimming cost V 3 bases and J 5 bases, with 12 bases left between them. DNA for the CDR3: TGCGCCAGCAGCCATCTAGCAGGGGAAGATACGCAGTATTTT. It yields the protein CASSHLAGEDTQYF.

The rearrangement links TRBV7-2 to TRBJ2-2; no reliable D call. Germline V lookup: CDR1 SGHTA, CDR2 FQGNSA. The CDR3 has 13 amino acids. Trimming removed 3 bases at V and 2 bases at J, with 4 bases between. The CDR3, as DNA: TGTGCCAGCAGCTTTAGTAACACCGGGGAGCTGTTTTTT. This gives the protein CASSFSNTGELFF.

A word on this clone: This may come from a read error, since a much larger clone is one base off. The same CDR3 is also encoded by other DNA sequences in this sample. The chain couples TRBV2 to TRBJ1-5; TRBD1 might be the D (5 bases). Germline lookup yields CDR1 SNHLY and CDR2 FYNNEI. The V gene lost 7 bases and the J gene lost 1 base, with 8 bases spanning the gap. CDR3 size: 13 residues. CDR3 nucleotide sequence: TGTGCCAGCATGGGGGACAGCAATCAGCCCCAGCATTTT. Residues: CASMGDSNQPQHF.

The chain joins TRBV7-6 to TRBJ2-1; D tentatively fits TRBD1 or TRBD2 (6 bases each). The CDR3 sequence is 12 residues long. V dropped 7 bases and J dropped 9 bases, with 13 bases sitting between them. Per germline, CDR1 SGHVS and CDR2 FNYEAQ. The CDR3 sequence is CASTTGASEQFF. Here the CDR3 DNA reads TGTGCCAGCACCACGGGGGCTAGTGAGCAGTTCTTC.

CDR3 loop: CAWRNRDRVNEQFF. In DNA form, the CDR3 reads TGTGCCTGGAGGAACAGAGACAGGGTCAATGAGCAGTTCTTC. V usage is TRBV30 and J usage is TRBJ2-1; TRBD1 matches 7 bases. CDR1 and CDR2 (germline): GTSNPN, SVGIG (reference sequence). The CDR3 runs to 14 residues. The V segment lost 3 bases and the J segment 6 bases; nucleotides outside the gene matches: 8.

A few counts support this clone. The CDR3 sequence is CASSLDLGLHEKLFF. The CDR3 DNA is TGTGCCAGCAGCTTAGATTTGGGGTTGCATGAAAAACTGTTTTTT. The chain combines TRBV11-2 with TRBJ1-4; D gene ambiguous. The CDR3 length is 15 residues. The germline gives CDR1 SGHAT, CDR2 FQNNGV. Trimming stripped 0 bases from V and 6 bases from J, with 11 bases between.

V usage is TRBV30 and J usage is TRBJ1-5, with 8 bases aligning to TRBD1. With V trimmed by 2 bases and J by 4 bases, 13 bases remained unmatched. This CDR3 contains 17 residues. Germline V lookup: CDR1 GTSNPN, CDR2 SVGIG (reference sequence). The CDR3 sequence: CAWSTGAGGHGNQPQHF. The DNA of the CDR3 is TGTGCCTGGAGTACGGGGGCAGGGGGCCACGGTAATCAGCCCCAGCATTTT.

This clone appeared a single time. The rearrangement uses TRBV6-5 and TRBJ1-2, with D tentatively TRBD1 (5 bases). The CDR3 consists of 14 residues. Trimming left V 3 bases short and J 2 bases short, with 10 bases between. Germline assignment: CDR1 MNHEY and CDR2 SVGAGI. This chain's CDR3 is CASSYSGLNYGYTF. The CDR3 DNA reads as TGTGCCAGCAGTTATTCGGGACTGAACTATGGCTACACCTTC.

The chain links TRBV28 to TRBJ1-4; the D is unclear. CDR1 is MDHEN, CDR2 SYDVKM, per germline. This CDR3 region has 12 residues. With 2 bases removed from V and 7 bases from J, the gap between germline ends came to 5 bases. CDR3 nucleotides: TGTGCCAGCAGTTTAGTATCTGAAAAACTGTTTTTT. Residues: CASSLVSEKLFF. Full variable domain (missing parts from reference TRBV28 and TRBJ1-4): DVKVTQSSRYLVKRTGEKVFLECVQDMDHENMFWYRQDPGLGLRLIYFSYDVKMKEKGDIPEGYSVSREKKERFSLILESASTNQTSMYLCASSLVSEKLFFGSGTQLSVL.

The chain has TRBV6-4 and TRBJ1-5; D gene ambiguous. The germline V and J ends were trimmed by 3 bases and 0 bases, with 3 bases remaining between them. Looked up from germline, CDR1 is MRHNA and CDR2 is SNTAGT. The CDR3 is 13 residues long. CDR3 DNA sequence: TGTGCCAGCAGTGAATCTAGCAATCAGCCCCAGCATTTT. Translating gives CASSESSNQPQHF.

Comment on this clone: In the same sample, other DNA sequences code for this CDR3. The chain uses TRBV28 and TRBJ2-7; D assignment may be TRBD1 or TRBD2 (5 bases each). Per the germline V gene, CDR1 is MDHEN and CDR2 is SYDVKM. The CDR3 has 15 amino acids. Trimming cost V 9 bases and J 1 base, with 19 bases left between them. CDR3 DNA: TGTGCCAGTTCAAGGGGAGCGGTAGATTCCTACGAGCAGTACTTC. Translated: CASSRGAVDSYEQYF. The complete variable domain, with remaining parts taken from reference TRBV28 and TRBJ2-7, reads DVKVTQSSRYLVKRTGEKVFLECVQDMDHENMFWYRQDPGLGLRLIYFSYDVKMKEKGDIPEGYSVSREKKERFSLILESASTNQTSMYLCASSRGAVDSYEQYFGPGTRLTVT.

The rearrangement joins TRBV11-2 to TRBJ1-1; a weak D match, TRBD1 (6 bases). The V end lost 5 bases, the J end lost 7 bases, and 17 bases lay between the germline ends. This CDR3 is 14 amino acids long. Germline CDR1 SGHAT, CDR2 FQNNGV. The CDR3 DNA sequence: TGTGCCAGCAGCCCGGGGGCCGGGGGGGGTGAAGCTTTCTTT. Its protein product is CASSPGAGGGEAFF.

The chain employs TRBV28 and TRBJ1-2, with D perhaps matching TRBD1 (6 bases). V was clipped by 10 bases and J by 5 bases, with 14 bases between them. The CDR3 contains 12 residues. Germline V gene lookup returns CDR1 MDHEN and CDR2 SYDVKM. The CDR3 is CATSGAGYGYTF. The CDR3 bases are TGTGCCACCTCAGGGGCAGGATATGGCTACACCTTC.

The chain recombines TRBV7-9 with TRBJ2-1; D is perhaps TRBD2 (7 bases). With 5 bases removed from V and 10 bases from J, the gap between germline ends came to 18 bases. CDR1 and CDR2 (germline): SEHNR, FQNEAQ (reference sequence). The CDR3 runs 14 residues. CDR3 in DNA: TGTGCCAGCAGCCTCCACGGGGGGCAGCCGGAGCAGTTCTTC. Protein sequence: CASSLHGGQPEQFF.

The chain carries TRBV5-5 and TRBJ2-7; TRBD1 might be the D (6 bases). V was cut by 0 bases and J by 7 bases, with 17 bases left in between. The germline CDR1 and CDR2 sequences are SGHKS and YYEKEE (reference sequence). The CDR3 runs to 15 residues. DNA of the CDR3: TGTGCCAGCAGCTTGGGTGGGGGCTTAGGGGAGGAGCAGTACTTC. Amino acids: CASSLGGGLGEEQYF.

This clone is medium-sized in the sample. The CDR3 region is CASSFAGGADTQYF. The CDR3 DNA follows: TGTGCCAGCAGCTTTGCGGGAGGAGCAGATACGCAGTATTTT. This chain connects TRBV5-8 to TRBJ2-3; 8 bases are shared with TRBD2. V lost 2 bases, J lost 4 bases, and 3 bases stayed unmatched. This CDR3 region has 14 residues. Germline V lookup: CDR1 SGHTS, CDR2 YDEGEE.

This clone was seen more than once but under ten times. The rearrangement uses TRBV5-1 and TRBJ2-5; no reliable D call. The CDR3 covers 12 residues. CDR1 is SGHRS, CDR2 YFSETQ, per germline. Trimming shortened V by 0 bases and J by 4 bases, and 4 bases separated the two germline ends. The CDR3 DNA reads as TGCGCCAGCAGCTTGGTGGGAGAGACCCAGTACTTC. Residues: CASSLVGETQYF.

The chain uses TRBV28 and TRBJ1-4; a weak D match, TRBD1 (5 bases). CDR1 MDHEN and CDR2 SYDVKM come from the germline V gene. Trimming shortened V by 6 bases and J by 3 bases, and 14 bases separated the two germline ends. This CDR3 is 15 amino acids long. The CDR3 region has the DNA TGTGCCAGCAGCCTGAGGGGAGGGGCTAATGAAAAACTGTTTTTT. It yields the protein CASSLRGGANEKLFF. The variable domain in full, with the rest retrieved from reference TRBV28 and TRBJ1-4, is DVKVTQSSRYLVKRTGEKVFLECVQDMDHENMFWYRQDPGLGLRLIYFSYDVKMKEKGDIPEGYSVSREKKERFSLILESASTNQTSMYLCASSLRGGANEKLFFGSGTQLSVL.

The chain links TRBV19 to TRBJ1-1; 10 bases are a match to TRBD1. CDR1 and CDR2 (germline): LNHDA, SQIVND (reference sequence). CDR3 size: 13 residues. Losses at the gene ends were 5 bases for V and 5 bases for J; bases not matched to a gene: 2. In DNA form, the CDR3 reads TGTGCCAGTAGTTGGACAGGGGGGACTGAAGCTTTCTTT. It codes for CASSWTGGTEAFF.

This clone turned up a few times. The chain links TRBV2 to TRBJ2-3; D unclear. V lost 7 bases and J 6 bases, leaving 8 bases between the germline ends. The length of the CDR3 is 11 residues. Germline CDR1 SNHLY, CDR2 FYNNEI. The CDR3 sequence: CASKTADTQYF. CDR3 bases: TGTGCCAGCAAAACAGCGGATACGCAGTATTTT.

The chain joins TRBV7-2 to TRBJ2-4, with 7 nucleotides matching TRBD1. Germline lookup yields CDR1 SGHTA and CDR2 FQGNSA. The CDR3 is 16 amino acids. Unmatched junction bases numbered 5, after V lost 1 base and J lost 2 bases. DNA of the CDR3: TGTGCCAGCAGCTTAGAACAGGGGTCGACCAAAAACATTCAGTACTTC. Protein: CASSLEQGSTKNIQYF. Supplemented by reference TRBV7-2 and TRBJ2-4, the full variable domain reads GAGVSQSPSNKVTEKGKDVELRCDPISGHTALYWYRQSLGQGLEFLIYFQGNSAPDKSGLPSDRFSAERTGGSVSTLTIQRTQQEDSAVYLCASSLEQGSTKNIQYFGAGTRLSVL.

The gene calls are TRBV29-1 and TRBJ1-2; D gene unclear. Germline values: CDR1 SQVTM, CDR2 ANQGSEA. CDR3 length equals 12 residues. The V end was cut by 4 bases, the J end by 6 bases, with 12 bases between. CDR3: CSVALMGDGYTF. The CDR3 nucleotides are TGCAGCGTTGCTTTAATGGGTGATGGCTACACCTTC.